This T cell receptor beta chain emerged from a study of beta chain features in type 1 diabetes. A word on this clone: Its antigen is not known.

Isolated RNA was reverse transcribed in full, so expressed TCRB transcripts were sequenced. Assay: immunoSEQ multiplex PCR; the TCRdb copy retains only in-frame clones and omits some. The data contain 100,000 to 150,000 clones, roughly 10% of them singletons. Cells sorted by CD45RO/CCR7/CD25/CD127/CD95/CD27 comprised CD4+ naive, central memory, regulatory and stem cell-like memory cells. This CDR3 region has 16 residues. CDR1 is LGHNA, CDR2 YSLEER, per germline. With 2 bases removed from V and 3 bases from J, the gap between germline ends came to 16 bases. General observations from the study: The question left open here concerned HLA type influencing TCRB rearrangement. VDJ junctions sequenced from type 1 diabetes patients showed fewer insertions and more deletions. TCRB CDR3 length was moderately but significantly reduced in all four CD4+ subsets of Type 1 diabetes patients.

The sequenced sample consisted of central memory CD4+ T cells from blood. The clonotype was recovered from a man between 25 and 39 years old with type 1 diabetes. The V gene is TRBV4-3, the J gene TRBJ1-2; a weak D match, TRBD1 (5 bases). The CDR3 DNA follows: TGCGCCAGCAGCCAATTCCCTCGGCAGGGTGACTATGGCTACACCTTC. Protein product: CASSQFPRQGDYGYTF.